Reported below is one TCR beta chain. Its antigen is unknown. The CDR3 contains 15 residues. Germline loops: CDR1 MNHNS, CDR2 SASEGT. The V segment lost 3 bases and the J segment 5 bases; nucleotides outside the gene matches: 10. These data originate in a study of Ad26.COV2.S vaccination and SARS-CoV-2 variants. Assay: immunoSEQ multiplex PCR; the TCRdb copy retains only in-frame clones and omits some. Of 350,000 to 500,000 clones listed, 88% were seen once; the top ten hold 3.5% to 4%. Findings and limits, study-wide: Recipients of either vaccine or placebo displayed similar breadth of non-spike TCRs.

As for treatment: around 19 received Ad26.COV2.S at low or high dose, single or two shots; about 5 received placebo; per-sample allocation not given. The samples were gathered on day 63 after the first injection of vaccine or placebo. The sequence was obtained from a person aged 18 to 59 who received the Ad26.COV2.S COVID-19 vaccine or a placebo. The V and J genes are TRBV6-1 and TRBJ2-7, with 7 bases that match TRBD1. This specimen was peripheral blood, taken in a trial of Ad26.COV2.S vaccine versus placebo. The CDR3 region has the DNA TGTGCCAGCAGTGATGATAAGGGGGCGCGCGACGAGCAGTACTTC. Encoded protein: CASSDDKGARDEQYF.